The following is a T cell receptor (beta chain) sequence with its context. Other DNA sequences in the sample encode the same CDR3. This CDR3 is built from 15 residues. Germline V gives CDR1 LNHDA, CDR2 SQIVND (reference sequence). V gave up 3 bases and J gave up 0 bases; unmatched junction bases: 3. The data were taken from a study of blood T cell repertoires in COVID-19. As processed by the authors: Using reference gene primer amplification, nucleated cell counts were estimated. Repertoires were generated with immunoSEQ multiplex PCR, while TCRdb's copy carries only in-frame clones and drops some. That table gives V, J and clone size, and the DNA gave D and trimming. This sample yields 230,000 or so clones, of which about 91% are seen a single time; around 2.5% belongs to the top ten.

This chain uses TRBV19 with TRBJ2-3, with 7 nucleotides matching TRBD1. The receptor comes from a woman aged 40 to 55 with acute COVID-19. Sequencing input: PBMCs or T cells enriched from blood (not recorded which). CDR3 sequence: CASSIPGQSTDTQYF. The CDR3 region has the DNA TGTGCCAGTAGTATTCCGGGACAGAGCACAGATACGCAGTATTTT.